This T cell receptor beta chain derives from a study of glioma-infiltrating T cells. Study observations and caveats: Tissue and blood shared very few CDR3 sequences. Gliomas, especially low-grade, showed above-expected tissue-blood divergence; non-neoplastic patients showed below.

This clonotype was detected many times. Its antigen is still unknown. A junction end diverges from the germline sequence, so it may reflect a read error. The CDR3 spans 14 residues. CDR1 SGHTA and CDR2 FQGNSA come from the germline V gene. Using RNA template, CDR3s of TCR alpha and beta were amplified with iRepertoire arm-PCR. One-step reverse transcription and amplification started from around 100-400 ng of tissue mRNA or PBMC total RNA. TCRdb fed the multiplex PCR reads into MiXCR, producing one record per CDR3 protein. The sample lists approximately 120,000 distinct CDR3 sequences, 20% to 30% occurring once.

This clonotype was obtained from a human donor with low-grade glioma or glioblastoma, undergoing nonglioma brain surgery, or in good health (not recorded which). The specimen was glioma tissue, nonneoplastic brain tissue, or PBMCs (not recorded which). This rearrangement joins TRBV7-2 to TRBJ1-2, with D perhaps matching TRBD1 (6 bases). DNA for the CDR3: TGTGCCACCAGCGAAGGGGGGGGCTCATATGGCTACACCTTC. This sequence encodes CATSEGGGSYGYTF.